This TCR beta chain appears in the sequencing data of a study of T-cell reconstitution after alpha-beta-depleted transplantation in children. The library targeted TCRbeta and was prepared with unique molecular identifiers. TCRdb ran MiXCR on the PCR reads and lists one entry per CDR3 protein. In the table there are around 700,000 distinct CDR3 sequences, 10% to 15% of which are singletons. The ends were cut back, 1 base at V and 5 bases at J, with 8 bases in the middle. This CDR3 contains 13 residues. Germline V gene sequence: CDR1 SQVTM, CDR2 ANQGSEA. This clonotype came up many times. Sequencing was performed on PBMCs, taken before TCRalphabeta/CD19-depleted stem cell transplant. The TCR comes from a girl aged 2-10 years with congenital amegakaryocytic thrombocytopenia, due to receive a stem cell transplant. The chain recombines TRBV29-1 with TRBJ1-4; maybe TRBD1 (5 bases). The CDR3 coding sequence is TGCAGCGTTGAAGTGGGGCTCAATGAAAAACTGTTTTTT. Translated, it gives CSVEVGLNEKLFF.